Shown below are 14 T cell receptor beta chains from a single sample sequenced in a study of T cells in Graves' hyperthyroidism and ophthalmopathy. Researchers took RNA transcripts and amplified the TCR beta CDR3 regions from them. An initial round of RT-PCR targeting the TCR CDR3 relied on the HTBI primer set. One entry per CDR3 protein, called by TCRdb with MiXCR from the multiplex PCR reads. The sample lists about 350,000 distinct CDR3 sequences, roughly an eighth occurring once. The sequenced material came from blood. The receptors were sampled from a woman in her forties with Graves' ophthalmopathy.

This clonotype came up many times. This chain links TRBV27 with TRBJ2-7; 12 bases align to TRBD2. V shed 3 bases, J shed 5 bases, and the junction held 11 bases outside the gene matches. The CDR3 has 17 residues. CDR1 is MNHEY, CDR2 SMNVEV, per germline (reference sequence). CDR3 sequence reads: CASSLGPTSGRSHEQYF. CDR3 DNA sequence: TGTGCCAGCAGTTTGGGTCCCACTAGCGGGAGGTCCCACGAGCAGTACTTC.

The chain combines TRBV11-2 with TRBJ1-4; D is ambiguous. CDR1 is SGHAT and CDR2 is FQNNGV in the germline V gene. The CDR3 spans 13 residues. With 5 bases removed from V and 8 bases from J, the gap between germline ends came to 12 bases. CDR3 loop: CASSAQQREKLFF. In DNA form, the CDR3 reads TGTGCCAGCAGCGCACAACAGCGGGAAAAACTGTTTTTT. Full variable domain (missing parts from reference TRBV11-2 and TRBJ1-4): EAGVAQSPRYKIIEKRQSVAFWCNPISGHATLYWYQQILGQGPKLLIQFQNNGVVDDSQLPKDRFSAERLKGVDSTLKIQPAKLEDSAVYLCASSAQQREKLFFGSGTQLSVL.

This clonotype showed up many times. V gene TRBV9 combines with J gene TRBJ2-3; D might be TRBD1 or TRBD2, each matching 7 bases. CDR1 and CDR2 (germline): SGDLS, YYNGEE. V dropped 3 bases and J dropped 5 bases, with 22 bases sitting between them. This CDR3 has 17 residues. CDR3 loop: CASSEGGVRGRRDTQYF. CDR3 DNA sequence: TGTGCCAGCAGCGAGGGGGGGGTAAGGGGGCGAAGAGATACGCAGTATTTT.

The gene calls are TRBV20-1 and TRBJ2-1; 12 bases map to TRBD2. Unmatched junction bases numbered 15, after V lost 5 bases and J lost 4 bases. This CDR3 has 18 residues. CDR1 is DFQATT and CDR2 is SNEGSKA in the germline V gene (reference sequence). The CDR3: CSAPTRLAGGTFYNEQFF. The CDR3 DNA reads TGCAGTGCTCCCACCCGGCTAGCGGGAGGGACTTTTTACAATGAGCAGTTCTTC.

The genes are TRBV5-1 and TRBJ2-3; no reliable D call. The CDR3 is 15 amino acids. CDR1 is SGHRS, CDR2 YFSETQ, per germline. Trimming shortened V by 0 bases and J by 0 bases, and 8 bases separated the two germline ends. The CDR3 region is CASSLEAASTDTQYF. The CDR3 DNA reads TGCGCCAGCAGCTTGGAGGCGGCAAGCACAGATACGCAGTATTTT.

The genes are TRBV7-9 and TRBJ2-1; TRBD1 matches at 7 bases. The CDR3 sequence is 14 residues long. Germline CDR1 SEHNR, CDR2 FQNEAQ (reference sequence). With 3 bases clipped from V and 3 bases from J, the junction kept 2 bases outside the gene matches. This CDR3 reads CASSLGQLYNEQFF. For the CDR3, the DNA is TGTGCCAGCAGCTTGGGACAGCTCTACAATGAGCAGTTCTTC.

V gene TRBV7-9 combines with J gene TRBJ1-3; D not certain. This CDR3 has 15 residues. The germline CDR1 and CDR2 sequences are SEHNR and FQNEAQ (reference sequence). V was shortened by 5 bases and J by 2 bases, with 13 bases between the two germline ends. CDR3 protein: CASSLLDAPGNTIYF. The CDR3 coding sequence is TGTGCCAGCAGCCTTCTAGACGCCCCTGGAAACACCATATATTTT.

The chain joins TRBV19 to TRBJ2-2; D unclear. CDR1 is LNHDA, CDR2 SQIVND, per germline (reference sequence). The CDR3 totals 17 residues. Trimming shortened V by 0 bases and J by 1 base, and 12 bases separated the two germline ends. CDR3 residues: CASSIDQWRLNTGELFF. The CDR3, as DNA: TGTGCCAGTAGTATAGATCAATGGCGATTGAACACCGGGGAGCTGTTTTTT.

The genes are TRBV12-3 or TRBV12-4 and TRBJ1-2; D possibly corresponds to TRBD1 (6 bases). CDR3 size: 17 residues. Trimming left V 6 bases short and J 0 bases short, with 20 bases between. For the CDR3, the DNA is TGTGCCAGCAGCGTAGCTTGGGGGGGCGCAGCTAACTATGGCTACACCTTC. It is translated as CASSVAWGGAANYGYTF.

At least ten counts were recorded for this clonotype. The chain recombines TRBV27 with TRBJ2-1; D is perhaps TRBD1 (5 bases). This CDR3 has 15 amino acids. V lost 5 bases and J lost 1, with 12 bases in between. Looked up from germline, CDR1 is MNHEY and CDR2 is SMNVEV (reference sequence). The CDR3 DNA sequence: TGTGCCAGCAGTAAGGACATTCTTTCCTACAATGAGCAGTTCTTC. Residues: CASSKDILSYNEQFF.

This rearrangement joins TRBV6-5 to TRBJ2-2; D not resolved. The CDR3 contains 13 residues. Germline V gene data show CDR1 as MNHEY and CDR2 as SVGAGI. Trimming pared 5 bases from V and 7 bases from J, leaving 11 bases between. The CDR3 DNA is TGTGCCAGCAGTAACCCCGGCGGCGGGGAGCTGTTTTTT. This codes for CASSNPGGGELFF.

This clonotype showed up just a few times. This rearrangement joins TRBV12-3 or TRBV12-4 to TRBJ2-7; D tentatively fits TRBD1 or TRBD2 (5 bases each). The V end was cut by 3 bases, the J end by 7 bases, with 19 bases between. The CDR3 runs 15 residues. CDR3 DNA: TGTGCCAGCAGTTTCCGGGACCCGACTTCGGGTGAGCAGTACTTC. Its translation is CASSFRDPTSGEQYF.

The chain employs TRBV19 and TRBJ1-4; unclear D gene. The germline V gene encodes CDR1 LNHDA and CDR2 SQIVND (reference sequence). Deletions cut 6 bases from V and 4 bases from J, with 15 bases between. The CDR3 sequence is 15 residues long. CDR3 region: CASRTNGILNEKLFF. The CDR3 DNA reads as TGTGCCAGTAGAACCAACGGGATTCTTAATGAAAAACTGTTTTTT.

This clonotype was found many times. This sequence joins TRBV20-1 and TRBJ2-4; D assignment may be TRBD1 or TRBD2 (5 bases each). V was trimmed by 6 bases and J by 8 bases, leaving 14 bases between them. The CDR3 has 12 residues. CDR1 is DFQATT and CDR2 is SNEGSKA in the germline V gene (reference sequence). CDR3 DNA sequence: TGCAGTGCCCTAGAGGGGCGAGACATTCAGTACTTC. Its translation is CSALEGRDIQYF.